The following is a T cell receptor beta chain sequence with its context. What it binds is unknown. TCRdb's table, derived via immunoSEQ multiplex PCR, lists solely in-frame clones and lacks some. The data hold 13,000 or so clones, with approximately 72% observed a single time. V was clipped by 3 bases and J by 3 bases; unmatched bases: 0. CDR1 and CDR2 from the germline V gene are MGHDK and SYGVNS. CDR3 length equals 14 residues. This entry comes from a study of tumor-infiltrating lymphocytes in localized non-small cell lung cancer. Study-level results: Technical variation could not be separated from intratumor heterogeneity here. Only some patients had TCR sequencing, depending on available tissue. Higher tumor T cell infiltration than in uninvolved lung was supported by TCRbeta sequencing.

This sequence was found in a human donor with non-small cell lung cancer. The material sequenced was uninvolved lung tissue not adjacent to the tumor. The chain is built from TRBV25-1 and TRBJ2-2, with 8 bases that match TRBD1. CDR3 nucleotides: TGTGCCAGCAGTGAGACAGGGGACACCGGGGAGCTGTTTTTT. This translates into CASSETGDTGELFF.